This section outlines one TCR beta chain sequence together with its context. Its antigen is unidentified. The data stem from a study of CD8+ T cells in alopecia areata. Points from the study as a whole: Scalp clonality dropped significantly under tofacitinib, as did expanded CD8+ top-100 clones.

Treatment in this sample: oral pan-JAK inhibitor, 5-10 mg twice daily. As the sequencing template, cDNA was produced by extracting RNA and reverse transcribing it. Measured with immunoSEQ multiplex PCR; TCRdb has only the in-frame clones, and not every one. The data contain more than 130,000 clones, 82% of them seen just once; the ten biggest clones take up about 25%. CDR3 length: 15 amino acids. Trimming removed 5 bases from V and 4 bases from J; junction bases left unmatched: 8. Germline V lookup: CDR1 SGHTA, CDR2 FQGNSA. The chain is built from TRBV7-2 and TRBJ2-3; TRBD1 agrees at 8 bases. The source of this sequence is a human donor with alopecia areata. The source material was CD8+ T cells sorted from blood, sampled at week 4, from a patient treated with tofacitinib. As DNA, the CDR3 is TGTGCCAGCAGCAATACAGGGGGGCGGGCAGATACGCAGTATTTT. Translating gives CASSNTGGRADTQYF.